This TCR beta chain was sequenced in a study of shared clonotypes between healthy human individuals. The naive CD8 population came from CD45RO-negative cells selected for CCR7, without terminally differentiated effector memory CD45RA+ cells. Germline CDR1 is MNHEY and CDR2 is SMNVEV (reference sequence). Trimming took 5 bases from V and 4 from J; bases not matched to a gene: 10. The CDR3 spans 16 residues. This table comes from immunoSEQ multiplex PCR, and its TCRdb copy is limited to in-frame clones, with some not included. This sample carries around 1.9 million clones, about 92% of them seen once, and the ten largest clones take more than 1.5%.

The V gene is TRBV27, the J gene TRBJ1-1; 10 bases match TRBD1. The sequence came from a young man in good health. Some clones in this sample may be carry-over from other donors' samples. The source material was naive CD8+ T cells from PBMCs. CDR3 region: CASSPRQGAAFTEAFF. DNA of the CDR3: TGTGCCAGCAGTCCGCGACAGGGGGCGGCGTTCACTGAAGCTTTCTTT.